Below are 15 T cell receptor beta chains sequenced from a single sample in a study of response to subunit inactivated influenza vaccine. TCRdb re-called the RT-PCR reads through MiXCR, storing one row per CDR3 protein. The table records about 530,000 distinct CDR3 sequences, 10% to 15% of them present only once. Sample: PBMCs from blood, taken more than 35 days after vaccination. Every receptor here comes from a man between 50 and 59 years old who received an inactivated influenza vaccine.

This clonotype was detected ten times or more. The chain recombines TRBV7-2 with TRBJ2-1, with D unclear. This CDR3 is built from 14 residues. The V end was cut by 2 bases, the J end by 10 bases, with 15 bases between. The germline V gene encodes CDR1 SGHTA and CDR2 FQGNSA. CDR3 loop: CASSLLLWVGEQFF. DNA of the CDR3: TGTGCCAGCAGCTTACTATTATGGGTAGGCGAGCAGTTCTTC.

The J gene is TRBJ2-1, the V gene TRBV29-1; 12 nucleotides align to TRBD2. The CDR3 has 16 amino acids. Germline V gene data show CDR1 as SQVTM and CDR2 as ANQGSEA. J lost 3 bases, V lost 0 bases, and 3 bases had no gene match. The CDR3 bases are TGCAGCGTTGAAGAATGGACTAGCGGGAACTACAATGAGCAGTTCTTC. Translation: CSVEEWTSGNYNEQFF.

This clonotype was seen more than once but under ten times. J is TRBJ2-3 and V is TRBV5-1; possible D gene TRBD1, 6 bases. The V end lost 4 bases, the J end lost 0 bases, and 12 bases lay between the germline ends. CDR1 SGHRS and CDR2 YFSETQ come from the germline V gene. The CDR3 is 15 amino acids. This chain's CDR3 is CASSAGQLSTDTQYF. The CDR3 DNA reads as TGCGCCAGCAGCGCCGGACAGCTTAGCACAGATACGCAGTATTTT.

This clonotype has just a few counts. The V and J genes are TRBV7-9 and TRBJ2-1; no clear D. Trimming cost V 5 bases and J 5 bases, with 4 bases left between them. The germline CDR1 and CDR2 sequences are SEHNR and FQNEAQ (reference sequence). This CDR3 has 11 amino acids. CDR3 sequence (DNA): TGTGCCAGCAGCATAGACAATGAGCAGTTCTTC. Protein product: CASSIDNEQFF.

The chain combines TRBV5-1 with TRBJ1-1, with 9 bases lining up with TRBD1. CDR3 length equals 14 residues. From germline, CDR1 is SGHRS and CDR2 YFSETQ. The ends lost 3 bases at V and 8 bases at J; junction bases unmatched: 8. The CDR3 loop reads CASSWGQGVFEAFF. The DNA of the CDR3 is TGCGCCAGCAGCTGGGGACAGGGTGTATTCGAAGCTTTCTTT. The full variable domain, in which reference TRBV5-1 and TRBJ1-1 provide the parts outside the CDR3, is KAGVTQTPRYLIKTRGQQVTLSCSPISGHRSVSWYQQTPGQGLQFLFEYFSETQRNKGNFPGRFSGRQFSNSRSEMNVSTLELGDSALYLCASSWGQGVFEAFFGQGTRLTVV.

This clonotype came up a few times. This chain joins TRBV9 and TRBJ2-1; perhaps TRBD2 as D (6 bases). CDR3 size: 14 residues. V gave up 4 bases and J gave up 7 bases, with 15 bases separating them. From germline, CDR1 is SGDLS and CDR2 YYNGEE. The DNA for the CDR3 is TGTGCCAGCAGCTCCCCGGGGACTTGGAATGAGCAGTTCTTC. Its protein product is CASSSPGTWNEQFF.

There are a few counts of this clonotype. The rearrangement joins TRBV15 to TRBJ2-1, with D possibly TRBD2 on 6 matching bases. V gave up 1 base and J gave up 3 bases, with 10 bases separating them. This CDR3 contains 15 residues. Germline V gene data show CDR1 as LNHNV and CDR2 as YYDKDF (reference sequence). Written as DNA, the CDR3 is TGTGCCACCAGCAGAGCTCGGGACTTCTACAATGAGCAGTTCTTC. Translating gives CATSRARDFYNEQFF.

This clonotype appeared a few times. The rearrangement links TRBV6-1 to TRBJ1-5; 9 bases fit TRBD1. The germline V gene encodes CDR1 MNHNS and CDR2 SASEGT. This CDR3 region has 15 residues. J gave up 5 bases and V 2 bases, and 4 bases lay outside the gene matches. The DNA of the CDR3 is TGTGCCAGCAGTGAACGCCGGGACAGGGATCAGCCCCAGCATTTT. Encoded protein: CASSERRDRDQPQHF.

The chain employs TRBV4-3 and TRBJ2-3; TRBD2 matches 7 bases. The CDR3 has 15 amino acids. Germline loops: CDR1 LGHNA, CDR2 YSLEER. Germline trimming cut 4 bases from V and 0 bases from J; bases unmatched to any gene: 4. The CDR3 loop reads CASSLNGGSTDTQYF. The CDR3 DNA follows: TGCGCCAGCAGCCTAAACGGGGGGAGCACAGATACGCAGTATTTT.

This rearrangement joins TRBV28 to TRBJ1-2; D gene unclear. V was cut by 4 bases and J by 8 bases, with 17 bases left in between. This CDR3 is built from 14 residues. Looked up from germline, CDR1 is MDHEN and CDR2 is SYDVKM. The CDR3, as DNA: TGTGCCAGCAGTTCTTCAGGACCCGCCGCGGGCTACACCTTC. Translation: CASSSSGPAAGYTF.

CDR3 protein: CASSGLNRGDSYEQYF. The CDR3 DNA follows: TGTGCCAGCAGTGGTCTGAACAGGGGAGACTCCTACGAGCAGTACTTC. This chain links TRBV6-1 with TRBJ2-7; 7 positions match TRBD1. There are 16 residues in the CDR3. Per the germline V gene, CDR1 is MNHNS and CDR2 is SASEGT. Losses at the gene ends were 4 bases for V and 0 bases for J; bases not matched to a gene: 9.

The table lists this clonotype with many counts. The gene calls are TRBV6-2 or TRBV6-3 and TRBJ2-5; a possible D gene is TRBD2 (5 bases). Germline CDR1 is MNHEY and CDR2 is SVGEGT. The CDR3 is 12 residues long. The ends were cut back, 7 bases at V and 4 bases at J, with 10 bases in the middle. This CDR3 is CASTQGGETQYF. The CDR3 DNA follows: TGTGCCAGCACCCAAGGAGGAGAGACCCAGTACTTC.

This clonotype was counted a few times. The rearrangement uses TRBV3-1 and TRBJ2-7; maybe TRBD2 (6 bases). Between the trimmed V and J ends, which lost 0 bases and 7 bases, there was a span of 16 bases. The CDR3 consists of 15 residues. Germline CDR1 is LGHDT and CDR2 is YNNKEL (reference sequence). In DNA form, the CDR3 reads TGTGCCAGCAGCCAAGAATCATCGGGAGTGGGAGAGCAGTACTTC. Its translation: CASSQESSGVGEQYF.

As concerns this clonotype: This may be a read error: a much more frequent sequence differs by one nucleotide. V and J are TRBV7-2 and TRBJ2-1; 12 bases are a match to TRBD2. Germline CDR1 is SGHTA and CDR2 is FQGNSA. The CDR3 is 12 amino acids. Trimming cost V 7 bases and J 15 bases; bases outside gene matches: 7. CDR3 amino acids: CASNLLAGGPFF. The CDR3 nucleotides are TGTGCCAGCAACCTGCTAGCGGGAGGGCCGTTCTTC.

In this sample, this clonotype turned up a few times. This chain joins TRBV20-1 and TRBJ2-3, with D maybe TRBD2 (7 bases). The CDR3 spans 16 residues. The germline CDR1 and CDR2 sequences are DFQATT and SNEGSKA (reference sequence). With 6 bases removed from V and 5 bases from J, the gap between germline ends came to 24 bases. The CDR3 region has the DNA TGCAGTGCGGCGACGGGGGGCGCGGGATTTGGAGATACGCAGTATTTT. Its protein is CSAATGGAGFGDTQYF.